A selection of T cell receptor beta chains follows, all from one sample in a study of EBV T-cell therapy then PD-1 blockade in nasopharyngeal carcinoma. What these receptors recognize is not known. Assay: immunoSEQ multiplex PCR; the TCRdb copy retains only in-frame clones and omits some. The table includes roughly 20,000 clones, about 88% detected once. Sequencing used CD8+ T cells from blood, obtained at roughly day 270 from a patient whose treatment included autologous EBV-specific T cells and nivolumab. The receptors were sampled from a middle-aged man with nasopharyngeal carcinoma. The CDR3 runs from the conserved cysteine through the conserved F or W. D genes are given only for firm matches. The size field is filled for only some rows; it gives once, few, many or a size class.

clone size: .; J gene: TRBJ2-1; D gene: .; V gene: TRBV7-3; CDR3 DNA: TGTGCCAGCAGCGTGATGGGTGAGCAGTTCTTC; CDR3 protein: CASSVMGEQFF
clone size: .; J gene: TRBJ2-7; D gene: TRBD2; V gene: TRBV2; CDR3 DNA: TGTGCCGGCAGTACCCGCGTGGACTTTAGCGGGGGGTACGAGCAGTACTTC; CDR3 protein: CAGSTRVDFSGGYEQYF
clone size: .; J gene: TRBJ2-1; D gene: .; V gene: TRBV6-5; CDR3 DNA: TGTGCCAGCAGTCACTCACGAGGGGATCCCTACAATGAGCAGTTCTTC; CDR3 protein: CASSHSRGDPYNEQFF
clone size: .; J gene: TRBJ1-6; D gene: .; V gene: TRBV9; CDR3 DNA: TGTGCCAGCAGCGTAGCTGGACTCTCCCGGGGTAATTCACCCCTCCACTTT; CDR3 protein: CASSVAGLSRGNSPLHF
clone size: .; J gene: TRBJ2-1; D gene: .; V gene: TRBV7-6; CDR3 DNA: TGTGCCAGCAGCCCCCCCAACCACAGGGAGCAGTTCTTC; CDR3 protein: CASSPPNHREQFF
clone size: .; J gene: TRBJ2-5; D gene: .; V gene: TRBV24-1; CDR3 DNA: TGTGCCACCAGTGGTTTAGATTTCCAAGAGACCCAGTACTTC; CDR3 protein: CATSGLDFQETQYF
clone size: few; J gene: TRBJ2-7; D gene: TRBD2; V gene: TRBV7-9; CDR3 DNA: TGTGCCAGCAGCTTAGTGCGGACTAGCGGATACGCCTACGAGCAGTACTTC; CDR3 protein: CASSLVRTSGYAYEQYF
clone size: .; J gene: TRBJ1-3; D gene: .; V gene: TRBV24-1; CDR3 DNA: TGTGCCACCAAGGGGCAGGGAAACACCATATATTTT; CDR3 protein: CATKGQGNTIYF
clone size: .; J gene: TRBJ2-7; D gene: .; V gene: TRBV27; CDR3 DNA: TGTGCCAGCAGTCCTCGCGCAAGCTCCTACGAGCAGTACTTC; CDR3 protein: CASSPRASSYEQYF
clone size: .; J gene: TRBJ2-1; D gene: TRBD1; V gene: TRBV4-2; CDR3 DNA: TGTGCCAGCAGCCAAGTGGGACAGGGGGCCCGGGAGCAGTTCTTC; CDR3 protein: CASSQVGQGAREQFF
clone size: few; J gene: TRBJ1-1; D gene: .; V gene: TRBV4-1; CDR3 DNA: TGCGCCAGCAGACGAAAGTTACAGGGGAACACTGAAGCTTTCTTT; CDR3 protein: CASRRKLQGNTEAFF
clone size: .; J gene: TRBJ1-3; D gene: .; V gene: TRBV7-9; CDR3 DNA: TGTGCCAGCAGCTTAAGGCAGCGGAACTCTGGAAACACCATATATTTT; CDR3 protein: CASSLRQRNSGNTIYF
clone size: .; J gene: TRBJ2-7; D gene: .; V gene: TRBV30; CDR3 DNA: TGTGCCTGGAGTGTATCCTACGAGCAGTACTTC; CDR3 protein: CAWSVSYEQYF
clone size: .; J gene: TRBJ2-1; D gene: .; V gene: TRBV9; CDR3 DNA: TGTGCCAGCAGCGTCCCATCGGGACCCAATGAGCAGTTCTTC; CDR3 protein: CASSVPSGPNEQFF
clone size: few; J gene: TRBJ1-1; D gene: .; V gene: TRBV20-1; CDR3 DNA: TGCAGTGCTAGAGACAACACTGAAGCTTTCTTT; CDR3 protein: CSARDNTEAFF
clone size: .; J gene: TRBJ1-4; D gene: .; V gene: TRBV15; CDR3 DNA: TGTGCCACCAGCGAAGACCAGGACAAAGGGAGTGAAAAACTGTTTTTT; CDR3 protein: CATSEDQDKGSEKLFF
clone size: .; J gene: TRBJ2-7; D gene: .; V gene: TRBV29-1; CDR3 DNA: TGCAGCGTTGTCGCGGGGCCCTCCTACGAGCAGTACTTC; CDR3 protein: CSVVAGPSYEQYF
clone size: .; J gene: TRBJ1-5; D gene: TRBD1; V gene: TRBV9; CDR3 DNA: TGTGCCAGCAGCGTAGGGGGGACAGGTTATCAGCCCCAGCATTTT; CDR3 protein: CASSVGGTGYQPQHF
clone size: few; J gene: TRBJ1-2; D gene: TRBD1; V gene: TRBV5-1; CDR3 DNA: TGCGCCAGCAGCTTGTCAACAGGGGGACGCTATGGCTACACCTTC; CDR3 protein: CASSLSTGGRYGYTF
clone size: .; J gene: TRBJ2-7; D gene: .; V gene: TRBV4-1; CDR3 DNA: TGCGCCAGCAGCCAAGTAATACAGAGTTCCTACGAGCAGTACTTC; CDR3 protein: CASSQVIQSSYEQYF